The sequence of this T cell receptor (beta chain) was determined in a study of blood T cell repertoires in COVID-19. The assay was immunoSEQ multiplex PCR, and TCRdb's table has in-frame clones only and misses some. The table lists some 670,000 clones, 70% to 90% of them singletons, with approximately 0.25% in the top ten. Germline V gene lookup returns CDR1 SGHRS and CDR2 YFSETQ. V gave up 0 bases and J gave up 4 bases, with 7 bases separating them. The CDR3 is made up of 14 amino acids. The source of this sequence is a woman between 18 and 30 years old with acute or convalescent COVID-19. V and J are TRBV5-1 and TRBJ2-2; possibly TRBD2 for D (6 bases). Sequenced material: peripheral blood. The CDR3 coding sequence is TGCGCCAGCAGCTTGGGGCGGGGCACCGGGGAGCTGTTTTTT. The encoded protein is CASSLGRGTGELFF.